The rows below give T cell receptor beta chains drawn from one sample of a study of CD8+ T cells in alopecia areata. Repertoires were generated with immunoSEQ multiplex PCR, while TCRdb's copy carries only in-frame clones and drops some. The sample holds approximately 210,000 clones, roughly 60% seen once. This material consisted of CD4+ T cells sorted from blood, taken at week 24, from a patient treated with tofacitinib. Every receptor here comes from a human donor with alopecia areata. CDR3s include the opening cysteine and the closing phenylalanine or tryptophan. A D gene is named only where the DNA matches it firmly. The size entry is marked missing in some rows and otherwise reads once, few, many or a size class.

V gene	J gene	clone size	CDR3 length	D gene	CDR3 protein	CDR3 DNA
TRBV29-1	TRBJ1-4	NA	13	NA	CSVVGQGGEKLFF	TGCAGCGTTGTCGGACAAGGCGGGGAAAAACTGTTTTTT
TRBV29-1	TRBJ2-7	few	13	NA	CSVEEGSSYEQYF	TGCAGCGTTGAAGAAGGCAGCTCCTACGAGCAGTACTTC
TRBV5-4	TRBJ2-3	NA	14	NA	CASSLDQRGDTQYF	TGTGCCAGCAGCTTGGATCAGAGGGGAGATACGCAGTATTTT
TRBV29-1	TRBJ1-2	NA	11	TRBD1	CSVEEWRGRTF	TGCAGCGTTGAAGAGTGGAGGGGGCGGACCTTC
TRBV9	TRBJ1-4	NA	15	TRBD1	CASSVGGTENEKLFF	TGTGCCAGCAGCGTAGGTGGGACAGAAAATGAAAAACTGTTTTTT
TRBV7-6	TRBJ2-7	once	15	TRBD1	CASSPGGTGIYEQYF	TGTGCCAGCAGCCCTGGTGGGACAGGGATTTACGAGCAGTACTTC
TRBV30	TRBJ1-5	NA	13	TRBD1	CAWSPTGDQPQHF	TGTGCCTGGAGTCCCACAGGGGATCAGCCCCAGCATTTT
TRBV5-1	TRBJ2-5	NA	13	NA	CASSSGGLKTQYF	TGCGCCAGCAGCTCGGGGGGCCTAAAGACCCAGTACTTC
TRBV2	TRBJ1-6	NA	15	NA	CASSLGGDKNSPLHF	TGTGCCAGCAGCCTGGGCGGGGATAAGAATTCACCCCTCCACTTT
TRBV7-9	TRBJ1-2	NA	15	NA	CASSLGGRGGYGYTF	TGTGCCAGCAGCTTAGGCGGCAGAGGCGGCTATGGCTACACCTTC
TRBV29-1	TRBJ1-1	once	11	NA	CSVGRGAEAFF	TGCAGCGTGGGGAGGGGGGCTGAAGCTTTCTTT
TRBV15	TRBJ2-1	NA	13	NA	CATSRVRPNEQFF	TGTGCCACCAGCAGAGTCCGGCCCAATGAGCAGTTCTTC
TRBV28	TRBJ1-1	NA	13	NA	CASSLSVNTEAFF	TGTGCCAGCAGTTTATCAGTGAACACTGAAGCTTTCTTT
TRBV2	TRBJ1-2	once	10	NA	CASSDYGYTF	TGTGCCAGCAGTGACTATGGCTACACCTTC
TRBV7-8	TRBJ2-1	NA	13	NA	CASSLGSNNEQFF	TGTGCCAGCAGCTTAGGGTCGAACAATGAGCAGTTCTTC
TRBV5-1	TRBJ1-1	NA	12	NA	CASSLDGRGAFF	TGCGCCAGCAGCTTGGATGGGAGAGGAGCTTTCTTT
TRBV4-2	TRBJ1-6	NA	15	NA	CASSRGTADNSPLHF	TGTGCCAGCAGCCGAGGGACCGCTGATAATTCACCCCTCCACTTT
TRBV9	TRBJ2-7	few	15	NA	CASSARSGPTYEQYF	TGTGCCAGCAGCGCCCGGTCCGGGCCGACCTACGAGCAGTACTTC
TRBV7-9	TRBJ2-3	NA	15	NA	CASSTPSGITDTQYF	TGTGCCAGCAGCACCCCGTCAGGGATCACAGATACGCAGTATTTT
TRBV9	TRBJ1-2	NA	16	TRBD1	CASSVRDRVTFYGYTF	TGTGCCAGCAGCGTCCGGGACAGGGTCACGTTTTATGGCTACACCTTC
TRBV29-1	TRBJ2-5	NA	14	NA	CSHSPKGTGETQYF	TGCAGCCACAGCCCGAAGGGAACCGGGGAGACCCAGTACTTC
TRBV7-2	TRBJ2-3	NA	16	NA	CASSLDPAARTDTQYF	TGTGCCAGCAGCTTAGACCCAGCGGCCCGCACAGATACGCAGTATTTT
TRBV18	TRBJ2-3	NA	15	NA	CASSPPGRGGDTQYF	TGTGCCAGCTCACCACCTGGCAGGGGAGGAGATACGCAGTATTTT
TRBV29-1	TRBJ2-7	NA	14	NA	CSVRKGQSTYEQYF	TGCAGCGTGAGAAAAGGACAGTCCACCTACGAGCAGTACTTC
TRBV6-6	TRBJ2-7	NA	13	NA	CASSSPVNYEQYF	TGTGCCAGCAGTTCCCCTGTGAATTACGAGCAGTACTTC
TRBV11-2	TRBJ2-2	NA	17	TRBD2	CASSSSRLAGVTGELFF	TGTGCCAGCAGCTCCTCTAGACTAGCGGGGGTGACCGGGGAGCTGTTTTTT
TRBV29-1	TRBJ1-2	few	14	TRBD1	CSTDLGQAAYGYTF	TGCAGCACGGATTTAGGACAGGCGGCCTATGGCTACACCTTC
TRBV14	TRBJ2-4	few	13	TRBD2	CASRTSGKNIQYF	TGTGCCAGCAGAACTAGCGGGAAAAACATTCAGTACTTC
TRBV30	TRBJ2-2	NA	13	NA	CAWSATGSGELFF	TGTGCCTGGAGTGCAACAGGGTCCGGGGAGCTGTTTTTT
TRBV11-1	TRBJ2-1	few	12	TRBD2	CASSPSGNKQFF	TGTGCCAGCAGCCCGAGCGGGAATAAGCAGTTCTTC